One and the same sample provided the 15 T cell receptor beta chains below, sequenced in a study of long-term antiretroviral therapy in people with HIV. The assay used was immunoSEQ (version v3.0), run at survey level. Clones were sequenced by immunoSEQ multiplex PCR, and TCRdb holds only the in-frame ones, with some missing. The profile shows tens of thousands of clones, almost 95% of them singletons. Sample: unsorted PBMCs, taken about 7.4 years after starting antiretroviral therapy. These receptors were taken from a man aged 45-65 years with HIV.

The chain uses TRBV28 and TRBJ2-5; D might be TRBD1 (5 bases). The CDR3 is made up of 12 amino acids. Trimming removed 7 bases from V and 2 bases from J, with 8 bases in between. Germline V lookup: CDR1 MDHEN, CDR2 SYDVKM. The CDR3 nucleotides are TGTGCCAGCATGGACAATCAAGAGACCCAGTACTTC. This codes for CASMDNQETQYF.

V usage is TRBV20-1 and J usage is TRBJ2-3, with unresolved D. Germline assignment: CDR1 DFQATT and CDR2 SNEGSKA (reference sequence). CDR3 size: 11 residues. V was pared by 5 bases and J by 4 bases, with 7 bases between. CDR3 protein: CSAPRADTQYF. CDR3 in DNA: TGCAGTGCTCCTCGTGCAGATACGCAGTATTTT.

V gene TRBV5-6 combines with J gene TRBJ2-1; D not resolved. The CDR3 is 12 residues long. The ends were cut back, 0 bases at V and 6 bases at J, with 4 bases in the middle. CDR1 is SGHDT and CDR2 is YYEEEE in the germline V gene. This CDR3 is CASSLATNEQFF. The CDR3 bases are TGTGCCAGCAGCTTGGCCACCAATGAGCAGTTCTTC.

V is TRBV5-3 and J is TRBJ1-2; 7 bases are shared with TRBD1. TRBV5-3 belongs to the ORF category, with a function that is uncertain. With 4 bases clipped from V and 4 bases from J, the junction kept 7 bases outside the gene matches. This CDR3 comprises 14 residues. CDR3 residues: CARSIGDSLYGYTF. As DNA, the CDR3 is TGTGCCAGAAGCATAGGGGACAGCCTCTATGGCTACACCTTC.

J is TRBJ1-1 and V is TRBV19; 7 bases map to TRBD1. After removal of 3 bases from V and 2 bases from J, the junction contained 12 bases not matched to a gene. Germline loops: CDR1 LNHDA, CDR2 SQIVND (reference sequence). CDR3 length equals 17 residues. DNA of the CDR3: TGTGCCAGTAGTATCCTCAGGGGGGCCGGAAAAAACACTGAAGCTTTCTTT. It codes for CASSILRGAGKNTEAFF. Full variable domain (missing parts from reference TRBV19 and TRBJ1-1): DGGITQSPKYLFRKEGQNVTLSCEQNLNHDAMYWYRQDPGQGLRLIYYSQIVNDFQKGDIAEGYSVSREKKESFPLTVTSAQKNPTAFYLCASSILRGAGKNTEAFFGQGTRLTVV.

The rearrangement joins TRBV1 to TRBJ2-7. TRBV1 is deemed a pseudogene. CDR3 length: 11 amino acids. The CDR3 loop reads CTRDDHYEQYF. CDR3 nucleotides: TGCACCAGGGACGACCACTACGAGCAGTACTTC.

This chain joins TRBV6-5 and TRBJ2-7; D might be TRBD1 (6 bases). Germline assignment: CDR1 MNHEY and CDR2 SVGAGI. The CDR3 length is 12 residues. V lost 5 bases, J lost 7 bases, and 12 bases lay in between. CDR3 residues: CASSRDTREQYF. The CDR3 bases are TGTGCCAGCAGTCGGGACACTCGGGAGCAGTACTTC.

The chain couples TRBV5-4 to TRBJ1-6, with TRBD1 as a possible D gene (5 bases). V lost 4 bases to trimming and J lost 3 bases, with 17 bases between them. The CDR3 totals 17 residues. Per the germline V gene, CDR1 is SGHNT and CDR2 is YYREEE (reference sequence). CDR3 in amino acids: CASSRAGERSYNSPLHF. The CDR3 DNA reads as TGTGCCAGCAGCCGCGCGGGGGAAAGGAGCTATAATTCACCCCTCCACTTT. The full variable domain, with the rest looked up from reference TRBV5-4 and TRBJ1-6, is ETGVTQSPTHLIKTRGQQVTLRCSSQSGHNTVSWYQQALGQGPQFIFQYYREEENGRGNFPPRFSGLQFPNYSSELNVNALELDDSALYLCASSRAGERSYNSPLHFGNGTRLTVT.

The chain employs TRBV30 and TRBJ1-1; possible D gene TRBD1, 6 bases. This CDR3 region has 13 residues. The ends were cut back, 4 bases at V and 1 base at J, with 10 bases in the middle. The germline CDR1 and CDR2 sequences are GTSNPN and SVGIG (reference sequence). The CDR3 bases are TGTGCCTGGAAGGAACAGGGGAACACTGAAGCTTTCTTT. Amino acids: CAWKEQGNTEAFF. The entire variable domain, with the rest obtained from reference TRBV30 and TRBJ1-1, is as follows: SQTIHQWPATLVQPVGSPLSLECTVEGTSNPNLYWYRQAAGRGLQLLFYSVGIGQISSEVPQNLSASRPQDRQFILSSKKLLLSDSGFYLCAWKEQGNTEAFFGQGTRLTVV.

The chain has TRBV7-2 and TRBJ2-7, with D unresolved. V lost 5 bases to trimming and J lost 10 bases, with 15 bases between them. CDR1 SGHTA and CDR2 FQGNSA come from the germline V gene. The CDR3 has 12 amino acids. The CDR3, as DNA: TGTGCCAGCAGCCAGGACCTAATGCCCCAGTACTTC. Translated: CASSQDLMPQYF.

The chain links TRBV30 to TRBJ1-4, with 8 bases matching TRBD1. The V segment lost 3 bases and the J segment 6 bases; nucleotides outside the gene matches: 3. The CDR3 has 13 residues. Germline V gene data show CDR1 as GTSNPN and CDR2 as SVGIG (reference sequence). In nucleotides, the CDR3 is TGTGCCTGGAGCACAGGGGGTCATGAAAAACTGTTTTTT. It translates to CAWSTGGHEKLFF.

V gene TRBV7-2 combines with J gene TRBJ1-1; no firm D call. This CDR3 is built from 17 residues. V was cut by 2 bases and J by 1 base, with 17 bases left in between. Germline V gene data show CDR1 as SGHTA and CDR2 as FQGNSA. CDR3 in amino acids: CASSLTPRRARNTEAFF. As DNA, the CDR3 is TGTGCCAGCAGCTTAACCCCACGAAGGGCCAGGAACACTGAAGCTTTCTTT.

The V gene is TRBV9, the J gene TRBJ2-2; D perhaps matches TRBD1 (5 bases). CDR1 and CDR2 from the germline V gene are SGDLS and YYNGEE. The CDR3 extends over 15 amino acids. V was trimmed by 3 bases and J by 7 bases, leaving 16 bases between them. DNA of the CDR3: TGTGCCAGCAGCGGGAGAGATGGGGCACACGGGGAGCTGTTTTTT. Encoded protein: CASSGRDGAHGELFF.

This clone has just one count. V is TRBV18 and J is TRBJ2-7, with a weak D call TRBD2 (6 bases). Trimming removed 6 bases from V and 7 bases from J, with 19 bases in between. This CDR3 has 14 residues. The germline V gene has CDR1 KGHSH and CDR2 LQKENI. CDR3 sequence reads: CASSSPGLTWEQYF. The CDR3 DNA follows: TGTGCCAGCTCGTCTCCGGGACTCACTTGGGAGCAGTACTTC.

Remarks on this clone: This CDR3 is also generated by other DNA sequences in the sample. The chain has TRBV6-5 and TRBJ1-1; D is unresolved. Trimming took off 0 bases at V and 3 bases at J, with 8 bases between the two ends. Germline CDR1 and CDR2: MNHEY and SVGAGI. The CDR3 has 14 residues. CDR3 sequence: CASSYSRGDTEAFF. CDR3 DNA: TGTGCCAGCAGTTACTCGAGAGGAGACACTGAAGCTTTCTTT.